The T cell receptor beta chain described here comes from a study of blood T cell repertoires in COVID-19. The CDR3 has 15 amino acids. Germline assignment: CDR1 LNHDA and CDR2 SQIVND (reference sequence). V dropped 7 bases and J dropped 5; count of bases not matched to a gene: 8. Assay used: immunoSEQ multiplex PCR; TCRdb lists only in-frame clones, some missing. The data contain roughly 400,000 clones, roughly nine tenths of them singletons. The source is a man aged 25 to 45 who had recovered from COVID-19. The sequencing input was PBMCs or T cells enriched from blood (not recorded which). This rearrangement joins TRBV19 to TRBJ1-4; 9 bases are a match to TRBD1. CDR3 sequence reads: CASTIGGQGNEKLFF. The CDR3 nucleotides read TGTGCCAGTACCATAGGAGGACAGGGGAATGAAAAACTGTTTTTT.